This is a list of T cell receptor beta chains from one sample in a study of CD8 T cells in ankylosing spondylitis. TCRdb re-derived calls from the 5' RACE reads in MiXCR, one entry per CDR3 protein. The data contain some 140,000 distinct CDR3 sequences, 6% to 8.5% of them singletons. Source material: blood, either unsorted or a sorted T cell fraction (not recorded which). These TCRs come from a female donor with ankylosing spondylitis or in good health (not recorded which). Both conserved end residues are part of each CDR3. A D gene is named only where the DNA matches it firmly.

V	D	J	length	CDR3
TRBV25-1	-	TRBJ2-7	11	CASSEGPAEYF
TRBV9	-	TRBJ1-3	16	CASSVEGVPSGNTIYF
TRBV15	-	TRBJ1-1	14	CATSRESRGSEAFF
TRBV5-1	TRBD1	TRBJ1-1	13	CASSLRQGAEAFF
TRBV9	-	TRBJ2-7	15	CASSPHGGQIYEQYF
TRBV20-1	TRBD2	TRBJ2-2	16	CSARISGTSKTGELFF
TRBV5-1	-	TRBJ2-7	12	CASSDTGPEQYF
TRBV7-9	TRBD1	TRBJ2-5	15	CASSSWDRDEKTQYF
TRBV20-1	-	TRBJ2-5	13	CSAPKTVQETQYF
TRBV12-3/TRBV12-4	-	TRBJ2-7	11	CASSIGYEQYF
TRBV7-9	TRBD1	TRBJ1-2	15	CASSPWTGEAYGYTF
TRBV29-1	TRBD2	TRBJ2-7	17	CSVGWIAGGRFSYEQYF
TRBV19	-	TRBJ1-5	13	CASSIPTGAPQHF
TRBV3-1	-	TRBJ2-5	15	CASSQGGTLQETQYF
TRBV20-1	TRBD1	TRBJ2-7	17	CCAREENRDRGLYEQYF
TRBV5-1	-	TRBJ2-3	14	CASSSSLSTDTQYF
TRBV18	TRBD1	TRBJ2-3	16	CASSPMDRATSDTQYF
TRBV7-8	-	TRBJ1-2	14	CASSPGLGTYGYTF
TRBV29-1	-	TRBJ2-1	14	CSAQRGAQYNEQFF
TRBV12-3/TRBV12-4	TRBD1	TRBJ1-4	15	CASSRDRDGRGLRFF
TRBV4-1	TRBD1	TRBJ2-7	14	CASSQGTGDHEQYF
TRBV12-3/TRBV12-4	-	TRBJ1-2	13	CASSPGLKYGYTF
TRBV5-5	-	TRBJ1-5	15	CASSTDGYSNQPQHF
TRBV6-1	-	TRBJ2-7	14	CASSLRNRDYEQYF
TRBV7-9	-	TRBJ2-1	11	CASSFQNEQFF
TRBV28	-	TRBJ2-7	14	CASSRRGGPYEQYF
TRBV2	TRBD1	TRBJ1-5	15	CASRRQGSSNQPQHF
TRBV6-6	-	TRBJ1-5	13	CASRDSYNQPQHF
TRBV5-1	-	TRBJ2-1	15	CASSSDGGSYNEQFF